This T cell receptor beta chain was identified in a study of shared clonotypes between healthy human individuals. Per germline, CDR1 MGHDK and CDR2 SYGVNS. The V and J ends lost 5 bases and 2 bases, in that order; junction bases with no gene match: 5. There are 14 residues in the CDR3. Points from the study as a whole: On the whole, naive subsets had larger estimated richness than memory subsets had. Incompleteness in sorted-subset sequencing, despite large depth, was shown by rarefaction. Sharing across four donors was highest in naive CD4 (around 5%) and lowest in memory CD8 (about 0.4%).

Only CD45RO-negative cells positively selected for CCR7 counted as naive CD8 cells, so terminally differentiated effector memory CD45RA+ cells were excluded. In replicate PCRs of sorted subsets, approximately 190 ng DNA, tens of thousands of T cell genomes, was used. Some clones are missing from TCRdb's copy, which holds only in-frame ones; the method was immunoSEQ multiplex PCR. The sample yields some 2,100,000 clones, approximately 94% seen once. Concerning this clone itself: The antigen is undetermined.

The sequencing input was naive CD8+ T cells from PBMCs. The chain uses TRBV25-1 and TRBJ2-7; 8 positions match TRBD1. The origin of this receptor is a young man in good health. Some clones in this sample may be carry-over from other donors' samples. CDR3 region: CASSIDRGAYEQYF. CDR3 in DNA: TGTGCCAGCAGTATAGACAGGGGAGCCTACGAGCAGTACTTC.